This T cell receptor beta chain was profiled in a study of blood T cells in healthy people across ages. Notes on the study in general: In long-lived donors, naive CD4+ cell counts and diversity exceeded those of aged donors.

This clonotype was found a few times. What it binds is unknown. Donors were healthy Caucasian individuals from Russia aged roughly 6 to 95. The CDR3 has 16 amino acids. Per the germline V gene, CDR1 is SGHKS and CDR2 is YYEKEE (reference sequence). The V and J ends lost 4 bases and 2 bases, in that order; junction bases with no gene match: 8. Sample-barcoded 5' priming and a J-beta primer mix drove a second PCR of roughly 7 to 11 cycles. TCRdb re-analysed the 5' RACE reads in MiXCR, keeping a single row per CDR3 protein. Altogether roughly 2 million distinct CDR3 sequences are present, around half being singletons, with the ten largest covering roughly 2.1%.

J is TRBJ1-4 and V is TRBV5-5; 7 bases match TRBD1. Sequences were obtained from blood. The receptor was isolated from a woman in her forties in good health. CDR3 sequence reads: CASSHQQGQTNEKLFF. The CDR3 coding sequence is TGTGCCAGCAGCCATCAACAGGGGCAGACTAATGAAAAACTGTTTTTT.